One and the same sample provided the 26 T cell receptor beta chains below, sequenced in a study of blood T cell repertoires in COVID-19. The data were produced by immunoSEQ multiplex PCR, yet TCRdb's version contains in-frame clones alone and is incomplete. This sample has about 200,000 clones; roughly 90% occur once, and the top ten carry around 1.5%. Sequenced: peripheral blood. These receptors all stem from a man in his late teens or twenties with active or convalescent COVID-19.

The V gene is TRBV7-2, the J gene TRBJ2-7; 11 positions match TRBD2. In germline, CDR1 is SGHTA, CDR2 FQGNSA. CDR3 length: 15 residues. Unmatched junction bases numbered 9, after V lost 8 bases and J lost 3 bases. CDR3 in amino acids: CASSNSGRAHYEQYF. CDR3 bases: TGTGCCAGCTCAAATAGCGGGAGGGCCCACTACGAGCAGTACTTC. Using reference TRBV7-2 and TRBJ2-7 for the parts outside the CDR3, the full variable domain is GAGVSQSPSNKVTEKGKDVELRCDPISGHTALYWYRQSLGQGLEFLIYFQGNSAPDKSGLPSDRFSAERTGGSVSTLTIQRTQQEDSAVYLCASSNSGRAHYEQYFGPGTRLTVT.

This rearrangement joins TRBV18 to TRBJ2-7; D perhaps matches TRBD1 (6 bases). Trimming removed 1 base from V and 2 bases from J, with 12 bases in between. There are 15 residues in the CDR3. Germline CDR1 and CDR2: KGHSH and LQKENI. This CDR3 reads CASSPRQGQTYEQYF. The CDR3 DNA reads as TGTGCCAGCTCACCACGGCAGGGGCAAACCTACGAGCAGTACTTC.

This chain connects TRBV23-1 to TRBJ2-7; D is unclear. TRBV23-1 is filed as an ORF, its function uncertain. Trimming cost V 0 bases and J 3 bases, with 6 bases left between them. The length of the CDR3 is 13 residues. The CDR3 loop is CASSQSLLYEQYF. The DNA for the CDR3 is TGCGCCAGCAGTCAATCTCTCCTCTACGAGCAGTACTTC.

J is TRBJ2-7 and V is TRBV14; 8 bases align to TRBD1. Trimming took 3 bases from V and 7 from J; bases not matched to a gene: 5. Germline V gene data show CDR1 as SGHDN and CDR2 as FVKESK. The CDR3 consists of 13 residues. In nucleotides, the CDR3 is TGTGCCAGCAGCCAGAGGACAGGGTGGGAGCAGTACTTC. Residues: CASSQRTGWEQYF.

In DNA form, the CDR3 reads TGTGCCAGCAGTTACTCCGGAGGGGAAATAGCTTTCTTT. This codes for CASSYSGGEIAFF. The chain uses TRBV6-6 and TRBJ1-1, with D possibly TRBD1 on 5 matching bases. The CDR3 spans 13 residues. The germline CDR1 and CDR2 sequences are MNHNY and SVGAGI (reference sequence). The germline V and J ends were trimmed by 0 bases and 10 bases, with 12 bases remaining between them.

The rearrangement uses TRBV20-1 and TRBJ1-1; D not certain. Trimming took off 5 bases at V and 3 bases at J, with 7 bases between the two ends. Germline V lookup: CDR1 DFQATT, CDR2 SNEGSKA (reference sequence). CDR3 length: 11 residues. CDR3 DNA sequence: TGCAGTGCTCCCCTTTACACTGAAGCTTTCTTT. Its translation is CSAPLYTEAFF.

The genes are TRBV7-6 and TRBJ2-7, with 7 bases lining up with TRBD2. Germline V gene lookup returns CDR1 SGHVS and CDR2 FNYEAQ. The CDR3 contains 13 residues. After removal of 3 bases from V and 2 bases from J, the junction contained 1 base not matched to a gene. CDR3 protein: CASSLRETYEQYF. The CDR3 region has the DNA TGTGCCAGCAGCTTGCGGGAGACCTACGAGCAGTACTTC.

The gene calls are TRBV2 and TRBJ2-3; tentative D call: TRBD2 (5 bases). Per germline, CDR1 SNHLY and CDR2 FYNNEI. V was trimmed by 0 bases and J by 1 base, leaving 14 bases between them. The CDR3 extends over 17 amino acids. The CDR3 sequence is CASSEAAVGSGTDTQYF. As DNA, the CDR3 is TGTGCCAGCAGTGAAGCCGCAGTTGGGAGTGGCACAGATACGCAGTATTTT.

This chain links TRBV15 with TRBJ2-3, with D perhaps matching TRBD1 (6 bases). The CDR3 covers 16 residues. Germline V CDR1 and CDR2: LNHNV, YYDKDF (reference sequence). V was shortened by 0 bases and J by 0 bases, with 10 bases between the two germline ends. The CDR3, as DNA: TGTGCCACCAGCAGAGAGATAGGGGGTAGCACAGATACGCAGTATTTT. The encoded protein is CATSREIGGSTDTQYF. The variable domain in full, with the rest retrieved from reference TRBV15 and TRBJ2-3, is DAMVIQNPRYQVTQFGKPVTLSCSQTLNHNVMYWYQQKSSQAPKLLFHYYDKDFNNEADTPDNFQSRRPNTSFCFLDIRSPGLGDTAMYLCATSREIGGSTDTQYFGPGTRLTVL.

This chain joins TRBV11-2 and TRBJ1-1, with a tentative D call TRBD1 (6 bases). Deletions cut 1 base from V and 2 bases from J, with 8 bases between. The germline V gene has CDR1 SGHAT and CDR2 FQNNGV. The CDR3 runs to 14 residues. The DNA for the CDR3 is TGTGCCAGCAGCTTAGCCAGGGGAAACACTGAAGCTTTCTTT. Translated, it gives CASSLARGNTEAFF.

This chain uses TRBV7-3 with TRBJ2-2; 7 bases map to TRBD1. Germline loops: CDR1 SGHTA, CDR2 FQGTGA. V shed 5 bases and J 3 bases; nucleotides not matched to a gene: 9. The CDR3 spans 16 residues. The CDR3 sequence is CASSGRGPPHTGELFF. The CDR3 DNA is TGTGCCAGCAGCGGTAGGGGGCCTCCACACACCGGGGAGCTGTTTTTT.

The chain has TRBV3-1 (or the pseudogene TRBV3-2) and TRBJ2-7, with 7 bases matching TRBD2. Germline V gene sequence: CDR1 LGHDT, CDR2 YNNKEL (reference sequence). With V trimmed by 7 bases and J by 2 bases, 5 bases remained unmatched. The CDR3 covers 13 residues. The CDR3 is CASKRAGAYEQYF. The CDR3, as DNA: TGTGCCAGCAAACGGGCGGGAGCCTACGAGCAGTACTTC.

The chain joins TRBV6-5 to TRBJ1-1; D gene ambiguous. The germline gives CDR1 MNHEY, CDR2 SVGAGI. The length of the CDR3 is 13 residues. The ends were cut back, 8 bases at V and 3 bases at J, with 13 bases in the middle. DNA of the CDR3: TGTGCCAGCCGTCGGGGTGGGGACACTGAAGCTTTCTTT. Translated, it gives CASRRGGDTEAFF.

The V gene is TRBV10-3, the J gene TRBJ2-5; 13 bases match TRBD2. Germline CDR1 and CDR2: ENHRY and SYGVKD. The CDR3 has 18 amino acids. V trimming: 3 bases; J trimming: 0 bases; junction bases outside the gene matches: 7. CDR3 protein: CAISDRTSGGLNQETQYF. In DNA, the CDR3 is TGTGCCATCAGTGATAGGACTAGCGGGGGCCTAAACCAAGAGACCCAGTACTTC.

This clone occurred once. Other DNA sequences within the sample encode an identical CDR3. The chain carries TRBV30 and TRBJ2-2, with TRBD2 matching over 7 bases. Germline CDR1 is GTSNPN and CDR2 is SVGIG (reference sequence). The J segment lost 4 bases and the V segment lost 0 bases, leaving 2 bases of the junction unmatched. There are 14 residues in the CDR3. CDR3 DNA: TGTGCCTGGAGTGTCGGCGGGAGCACCGGGGAGCTGTTTTTT. This gives the protein CAWSVGGSTGELFF.

The chain employs TRBV5-8 and TRBJ1-1; TRBD1 matches 9 bases. After removal of 5 bases from V and 6 bases from J, the junction contained 5 bases not matched to a gene. The germline V gene encodes CDR1 SGHTS and CDR2 YDEGEE. The CDR3 length is 13 residues. CDR3 in DNA: TGTGCCAGCAGGAACAGGGGGCGGCCTGAAGCTTTCTTT. It is translated as CASRNRGRPEAFF.

The chain recombines TRBV30 with TRBJ1-1, with D possibly being TRBD1 (5 bases). The V end lost 1 base, the J end lost 0 bases, and 6 bases lay between the germline ends. Germline V gene sequence: CDR1 GTSNPN, CDR2 SVGIG (reference sequence). The CDR3 runs 13 residues. This CDR3 is CAWSEGMNTEAFF. CDR3 DNA sequence: TGTGCCTGGAGTGAGGGGATGAACACTGAAGCTTTCTTT.

The CDR3 spells CASSPRGGQNIQYF. DNA of the CDR3: TGTGCCAGCAGCCCCCGGGGAGGACAAAACATTCAGTACTTC. The rearrangement joins TRBV2 to TRBJ2-4, with D possibly TRBD2 on 6 matching bases. The V end lost 6 bases, the J end lost 5 bases, and 14 bases lay between the germline ends. Germline-derived CDR1 and CDR2 are SNHLY and FYNNEI. The CDR3 is made up of 14 amino acids.

This rearrangement joins TRBV6-2 or TRBV6-3 to TRBJ1-6; 7 nucleotides match TRBD1. Trimming cost V 6 bases and J 9 bases; bases outside gene matches: 8. Germline V lookup: CDR1 MNHEY, CDR2 SVGEGT. The CDR3 totals 14 residues. The chain's CDR3 is CASSPDRVGSPLHF. CDR3 coding DNA: TGTGCCAGCAGCCCCGACAGGGTGGGTTCACCCCTCCACTTT.

This chain connects TRBV9 to TRBJ1-2, with D unresolved. V was shortened by 0 bases and J by 8 bases, with 17 bases between the two germline ends. CDR3 size: 15 residues. CDR1 SGDLS and CDR2 YYNGEE come from the germline V gene. CDR3 loop: CASSVAGAYGGGYTF. CDR3 sequence (DNA): TGTGCCAGCAGCGTAGCTGGAGCATATGGAGGCGGCTACACCTTC.

The chain uses TRBV6-5 and TRBJ2-7; TRBD1 agrees at 10 bases. This CDR3 has 14 residues. Germline V gene sequence: CDR1 MNHEY, CDR2 SVGAGI. The trim removed 8 bases at V and 0 bases at J, leaving 4 bases unmatched. CDR3 loop: CASRGQGSSYEQYF. The DNA of the CDR3 is TGTGCCAGCCGGGGACAGGGGAGCTCCTACGAGCAGTACTTC.

The chain is built from TRBV11-2 and TRBJ2-2; a possible D gene is TRBD2 (5 bases). Trimming left V 10 bases short and J 0 bases short, with 12 bases between. The CDR3 has 14 residues. Per the germline V gene, CDR1 is SGHAT and CDR2 is FQNNGV. The CDR3 DNA is TGTGCCACCAGATGGGGAGCGAACACCGGGGAGCTGTTTTTT. Residues: CATRWGANTGELFF.

V and J are TRBV7-8 and TRBJ2-1; TRBD2 aligns across 12 bases. The germline V gene encodes CDR1 SGHVS and CDR2 FQNEAQ. The CDR3 is 15 residues long. The V gene end was trimmed by 3 bases and the J gene end by 3 bases; junction bases not matched to a gene: 0. CDR3 loop: CASSLGLAGYNEQFF. CDR3 DNA: TGTGCCAGCAGCTTGGGACTAGCGGGCTACAATGAGCAGTTCTTC.

The chain couples TRBV30 to TRBJ1-5; weak D call: TRBD1 (6 bases). Germline V gene data show CDR1 as GTSNPN and CDR2 as SVGIG (reference sequence). The CDR3 has 16 amino acids. Between the trimmed V and J ends, which lost 5 bases and 0 bases, there was a span of 17 bases. CDR3 sequence reads: CAWSQDSFLSNQPQHF. CDR3 DNA sequence: TGTGCCTGGTCTCAGGACAGCTTTCTTAGCAATCAGCCCCAGCATTTT.

V usage is TRBV3-1 (or the pseudogene TRBV3-2) and J usage is TRBJ1-3; 9 bases fit TRBD1. The CDR3 contains 16 residues. CDR1 and CDR2 from the germline V gene are LGHDT and YNNKEL (reference sequence). The V and J ends lost 4 bases and 2 bases, in that order; junction bases with no gene match: 6. CDR3 in amino acids: CASSLIQGAPGNTIYF. In DNA form, the CDR3 reads TGTGCCAGCAGCCTCATACAGGGGGCCCCTGGAAACACCATATATTTT.

V gene TRBV5-1 combines with J gene TRBJ2-7, with 11 bases matching TRBD2. Germline values: CDR1 SGHRS, CDR2 YFSETQ. V lost 0 bases to trimming and J lost 6 bases; unmatched junction nucleotides: 8. CDR3 length: 16 amino acids. CDR3 in DNA: TGCGCCAGCAGCTTGGTGCTAGCGGGAGGACTGGGCGAGCAGTACTTC. It yields the protein CASSLVLAGGLGEQYF.